This T cell receptor (beta chain) originates from a study of blood T cell repertoires in COVID-19. The wider study: The cDNA or gDNA used as material had been derived from T cells, B-cell-depleted T cells, or PBMCs.

The germline CDR1 and CDR2 sequences are GTSNPN and SVGIG (reference sequence). The ends were cut back, 0 bases at V and 5 bases at J, with 5 bases in the middle. The CDR3 has 11 residues. Sequencing was performed with immunoSEQ multiplex PCR; in TCRdb, only in-frame clones are kept and a portion is missing. The table shows over 35,000 clones, with around nine tenths occurring only once. Recruited during active infection, patients (from Seattle) were subsequently followed longitudinally. This TCR derives from a man aged 40-55 years with COVID-19, enrolled during active disease. Input material: peripheral blood. The J gene is TRBJ2-7, the V gene TRBV30; no definite D call. CDR3 amino acids: CAWSVRDEQYF. CDR3 coding DNA: TGTGCCTGGAGTGTACGAGACGAGCAGTACTTC.